Below, 9 T cell receptor beta chains from the same sample are listed, as sequenced in a study of persistence of HIV-infected CD4 T cells. Which antigens these TCRs recognize remains unknown. Sequencing used immunoSEQ version 4 in survey mode. Repertoires were generated with immunoSEQ multiplex PCR, while TCRdb's copy carries only in-frame clones and drops some. Seen here are some 31,000 clones, about four fifths observed once, and the top ten hold 0.86%. Stimulation used about 9.2 ug/mL lysate from CMV-infected fibroblasts. CD40L-negative CD69-negative CD45RO-high memory CD4+ T cells were sorted as populations depleted of antigen-responding cells. Material: CD4+ T cells sorted from PBMCs after approximately 19-hour stimulation, obtained from a patient who received antiretroviral therapy. These receptor sequences come from an adult man with HIV who was CMV-seropositive.

The rearrangement uses TRBV7-9 and TRBJ1-2; possibly TRBD1 for D (5 bases). The CDR3 loop spans 12 amino acids. Germline CDR1 is SEHNR and CDR2 is FQNEAQ (reference sequence). Trimming cost V 3 bases and J 7 bases, with 9 bases left between them. CDR3 in amino acids: CASSFREAGYTF. Here the CDR3 DNA reads TGTGCCAGCAGCTTCAGGGAGGCTGGCTACACCTTC.

The sample holds one count of this clone. The chain links TRBV7-8 to TRBJ2-3, with D possibly matching TRBD2 (6 bases). The ends were cut back, 5 bases at V and 6 bases at J, with 21 bases in the middle. CDR1 SGHVS and CDR2 FQNEAQ come from the germline V gene. The CDR3 runs 16 residues. CDR3: CASSTREWTKPDTQYF. DNA of the CDR3: TGTGCCAGCAGCACTCGGGAGTGGACCAAACCCGATACGCAGTATTTT.

The gene calls are TRBV19 and TRBJ1-1; unclear D gene. Trimming took 9 bases from V and 1 from J, leaving 21 bases between them. The CDR3 length is 16 residues. In germline, CDR1 is LNHDA, CDR2 SQIVND (reference sequence). The CDR3 DNA reads as TGTGCCAGCCGGGTCGGCCACCAACCGGCGAACACTGAAGCTTTCTTT. This translates into CASRVGHQPANTEAFF.

The V gene is TRBV4-3, the J gene TRBJ2-1; 8 bases are a match to TRBD2. The CDR3 loop spans 16 amino acids. V dropped 0 bases and J dropped 3; count of bases not matched to a gene: 4. CDR1 LGHNA and CDR2 YSLEER come from the germline V gene. Written as DNA, the CDR3 is TGCGCCAGCAGCCAAGAAAGTGCGGGGGGCTACAATGAGCAGTTCTTC. Translated: CASSQESAGGYNEQFF.

This chain links TRBV10-3 with TRBJ2-1, with TRBD2 matching over 11 bases. The trim removed 8 bases at V and 9 bases at J, leaving 12 bases unmatched. The germline CDR1 and CDR2 sequences are ENHRY and SYGVKD. The CDR3 is 15 amino acids. This chain's CDR3 is CAIWDSGGASVEQFF. The CDR3 DNA follows: TGTGCCATCTGGGATAGCGGGGGGGCCTCAGTTGAGCAGTTCTTC.

This clone came up a few times. One junction end disagrees with the germline gene, perhaps due to a read error. The chain couples TRBV11-3 to TRBJ1-1; TRBD1 matches at 7 bases. The germline gives CDR1 SGHNT, CDR2 YENEEA. This CDR3 comprises 13 residues. The DNA of the CDR3 is TGTGCCAGCAGCCTAGACAGGGACACTGAAGCTTTCTTT. Encoded protein: CASSLDRDTEAFF.

The V gene is TRBV6-5, the J gene TRBJ2-1; 7 bases align to TRBD1. The CDR3 extends over 16 amino acids. The germline CDR1 and CDR2 sequences are MNHEY and SVGAGI. V was pared by 4 bases and J by 4 bases, with 10 bases of the junction left unmatched. Here the CDR3 reads CASSLNRGKGYNEQFF. CDR3 nucleotide sequence: TGTGCCAGCAGTTTAAACAGGGGTAAAGGATACAATGAGCAGTTCTTC.

This clone has only a few counts. J is TRBJ1-2 and V is TRBV6-1, with D maybe TRBD1 (6 bases). Trimming took off 7 bases at V and 8 bases at J, with 17 bases between the two ends. Germline V lookup: CDR1 MNHNS, CDR2 SASEGT. This CDR3 has 13 residues. The CDR3 nucleotides read TGTGCCAGCACCTACGGGGGCCAGATGGGCTACACCTTC. It specifies CASTYGGQMGYTF.

CDR3 in DNA: TGTGCCAGTAGAAGTACAGGGGGAAGCTATGGCTACACCTTC. Amino acid sequence: CASRSTGGSYGYTF. The chain combines TRBV19 with TRBJ1-2, with 8 bases fitting TRBD1. Germline CDR1 LNHDA, CDR2 SQIVND (reference sequence). Trimming at V came to 6 bases and at J to 4 bases, leaving 7 bases not matched to a gene. The CDR3 spans 14 residues.